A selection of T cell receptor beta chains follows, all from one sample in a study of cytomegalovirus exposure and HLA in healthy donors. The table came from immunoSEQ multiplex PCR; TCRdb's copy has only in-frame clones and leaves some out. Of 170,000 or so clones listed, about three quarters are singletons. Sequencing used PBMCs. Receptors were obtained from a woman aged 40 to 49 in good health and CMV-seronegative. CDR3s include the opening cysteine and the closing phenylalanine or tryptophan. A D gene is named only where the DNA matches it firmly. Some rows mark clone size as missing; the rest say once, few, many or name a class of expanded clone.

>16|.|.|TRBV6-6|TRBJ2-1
TGTGCCAGCAGTTACCGGGCCATTGGACAGATCAATGAGCAGTTCTTC
CASSYRAIGQINEQFF
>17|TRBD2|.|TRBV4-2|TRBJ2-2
TGTGCCAGCAGCCTACTAGCGGGGGGGCAGACCACCGGGGAGCTGTTTTTT
CASSLLAGGQTTGELFF
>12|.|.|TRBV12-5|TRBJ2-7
TGTGCTAGTGGTTTGGTGCCGCTAGAGCAGTACTTC
CASGLVPLEQYF
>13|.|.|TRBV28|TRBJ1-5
TGTGCCAGCAGTTTATTCAGGGATCAGCCCCAGCATTTT
CASSLFRDQPQHF
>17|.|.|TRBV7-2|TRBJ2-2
TGTGCCAGCAGCCCCCGTGGAGGGTGGGGCTACACCGGGGAGCTGTTTTTT
CASSPRGGWGYTGELFF
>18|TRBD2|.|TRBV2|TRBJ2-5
TGTGCCAGCAGTGAAGGGATGGCTAGCGGGGGCCACCAAGAGACCCAGTACTTC
CASSEGMASGGHQETQYF
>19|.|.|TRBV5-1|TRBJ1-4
TGCGCCAGCTATTGGGGTCGAGGGTGGGAATCGTGGACTAATGAAAAACTGTTTTTT
CASYWGRGWESWTNEKLFF
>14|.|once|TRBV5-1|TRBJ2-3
TGCGCCAGCAGCTTGGTGGGGCCAGGAGATACGCAGTATTTT
CASSLVGPGDTQYF
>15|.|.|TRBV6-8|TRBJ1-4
TGTGCCAGCAGCGGAGGCAGGGGTTCTAATGAAAAACTGTTTTTT
CASSGGRGSNEKLFF
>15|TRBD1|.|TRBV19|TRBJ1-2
TGTGCCAGTAGTGTAATTACAGGGGGCGCGGATGGCTACACCTTC
CASSVITGGADGYTF
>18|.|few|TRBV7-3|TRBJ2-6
TGTGCCAGCAGCTTAAGTCGCGTTACTAATTTTGGGGCCAACGTCCTGACTTTC
CASSLSRVTNFGANVLTF
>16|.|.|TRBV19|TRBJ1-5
TGTGCCAGTAGTATTGGGCTGGGACAACTTAATCAGCCCCAGCATTTT
CASSIGLGQLNQPQHF
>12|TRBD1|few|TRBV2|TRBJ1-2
TGTGCCAGCGCAGGGGGCCGCGGTGGCTACACCTTC
CASAGGRGGYTF
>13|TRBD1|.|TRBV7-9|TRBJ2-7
TGTGCCAGCAGACGGACAGGGAATTGCGAGCAGTACTTC
CASRRTGNCEQYF
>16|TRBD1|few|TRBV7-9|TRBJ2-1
TGTGCCAGCAGCGACTATCGGGACAGCTCCTACAATGAGCAGTTCTTC
CASSDYRDSSYNEQFF
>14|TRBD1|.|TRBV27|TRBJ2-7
TGTGCCAGCAGTGCCGGGGACAGGGGCCACGAGCAGTACTTC
CASSAGDRGHEQYF
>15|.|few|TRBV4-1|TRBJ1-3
TGCGCCAGCAGCCCGCCAGGAGGGCTTGGAAACACCATATATTTT
CASSPPGGLGNTIYF
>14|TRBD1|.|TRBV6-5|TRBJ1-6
TGTGCCAGCAGATTTAACAGGGGGGATTCACCCCTCCACTTT
CASRFNRGDSPLHF
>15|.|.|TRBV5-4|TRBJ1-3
TGTGCCAGCAGCTTGCGAACAGGGCCTGGAAACACCATATATTTT
CASSLRTGPGNTIYF
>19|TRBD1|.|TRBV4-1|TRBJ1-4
TGCGCCAGCAGCCAAGATCCCGACAGGGGGCGAAGGAGTAATGAAAAACTGTTTTTT
CASSQDPDRGRRSNEKLFF
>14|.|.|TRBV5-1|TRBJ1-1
TGCGCCAGCAGCTTGGCTGGGTCGAGGGCTGAAGCTTTCTTT
CASSLAGSRAEAFF
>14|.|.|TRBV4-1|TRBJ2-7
TGCGCCAGCAGCCAAGTGTCTCAGTACTACGAGCAGTACTTC
CASSQVSQYYEQYF
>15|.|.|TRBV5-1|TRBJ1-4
TGCGCCAGCAGCTTGGCCGCAGGGATGAGGGAAAAACTGTTTTTT
CASSLAAGMREKLFF
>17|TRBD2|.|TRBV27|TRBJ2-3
TGTGCCAGCAGTTTATCTAGGGGGGGACTAGCCGCAGATACGCAGTATTTT
CASSLSRGGLAADTQYF
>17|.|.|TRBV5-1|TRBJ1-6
TGCGCCAGCAGCCCGGGAGCGGGGGTAAATCCCAATTCACCCCTCCACTTT
CASSPGAGVNPNSPLHF
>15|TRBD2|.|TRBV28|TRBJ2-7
TGTGCCAGCAGTTTAGCGGGGACTACCTCCTACGAGCAGTACTTC
CASSLAGTTSYEQYF
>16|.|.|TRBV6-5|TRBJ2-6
TGTGCCAGCAGTTACTCCGACAGAGCTGGGGCCAACGTCCTGACTTTC
CASSYSDRAGANVLTF